These T cell receptor beta chains were read from a single sample in a study of shared clonotypes between healthy human individuals. Repertoires were generated with immunoSEQ multiplex PCR, while TCRdb's copy carries only in-frame clones and drops some. This sample has 2 million to 2.5 million clones; approximately 95% occur once, and the top ten carry around 0.13%. The specimen sequenced was naive CD4+ T cells sorted from blood. Every receptor here comes from a man younger than 35 in good health. Both conserved end residues are part of each CDR3. The D gene is left open where the match is weak. For some rows the clone size is stated as once, few or many, or as a class when expanded; others skip it.

v_gene: TRBV6-5
j_gene: TRBJ2-1
d_gene: TRBD2
abundance: NA
CDR3aa: CASSYPSGGGEQFF
CDR3nt: TGTGCCAGCAGTTACCCTAGCGGGGGGGGTGAGCAGTTCTTC

v_gene: TRBV7-2
j_gene: TRBJ2-5
d_gene: TRBD2
abundance: NA
CDR3aa: CASSMAGGRETQYF
CDR3nt: TGTGCCAGCAGCATGGCGGGGGGGCGGGAGACCCAGTACTTC

v_gene: TRBV6-5
j_gene: TRBJ1-2
d_gene: NA
abundance: NA
CDR3aa: CASSYSKGYGYTF
CDR3nt: TGTGCCAGCAGTTACTCGAAGGGATACGGCTACACCTTC

v_gene: TRBV19
j_gene: TRBJ2-7
d_gene: TRBD1
abundance: NA
CDR3aa: CASSIRDRGYEQYF
CDR3nt: TGTGCCAGTAGTATTCGGGACAGGGGTTACGAGCAGTACTTC

v_gene: TRBV5-4
j_gene: TRBJ1-1
d_gene: NA
abundance: NA
CDR3aa: CASSLGGWRGQNTEAFF
CDR3nt: TGTGCCAGCAGCTTGGGTGGCTGGAGGGGCCAAAACACTGAAGCTTTCTTT

v_gene: TRBV9
j_gene: TRBJ2-7
d_gene: TRBD1
abundance: once
CDR3aa: CASSPTGTGPYEQYF
CDR3nt: TGTGCCAGCAGCCCCACCGGGACAGGCCCCTACGAGCAGTACTTC

v_gene: TRBV5-1
j_gene: TRBJ2-7
d_gene: TRBD2
abundance: once
CDR3aa: CASSLGSGGISYEQYF
CDR3nt: TGCGCCAGCAGCTTGGGTTCGGGGGGAATTAGCTACGAGCAGTACTTC

v_gene: TRBV7-2
j_gene: TRBJ2-1
d_gene: NA
abundance: NA
CDR3aa: CASSLVGTPSSYNEQFF
CDR3nt: TGTGCCAGCAGCTTAGTGGGGACACCGAGCTCCTACAATGAGCAGTTCTTC

v_gene: TRBV19
j_gene: TRBJ2-3
d_gene: TRBD2
abundance: NA
CDR3aa: CASSSPSTSGRARSTDTQYF
CDR3nt: TGTGCCAGTAGTTCACCATCGACTAGCGGGAGAGCTAGGAGCACAGATACGCAGTATTTT

v_gene: TRBV19
j_gene: TRBJ2-5
d_gene: NA
abundance: NA
CDR3aa: CASSPGRQETQYF
CDR3nt: TGTGCCAGTAGTCCCGGGCGCCAAGAGACCCAGTACTTC

v_gene: TRBV10-1
j_gene: TRBJ2-3
d_gene: TRBD2
abundance: NA
CDR3aa: CASSGPGLVDTQYF
CDR3nt: TGCGCCAGCAGTGGACCGGGACTAGTGGACACGCAGTATTTT

v_gene: TRBV5-5
j_gene: TRBJ2-5
d_gene: NA
abundance: NA
CDR3aa: CASSFDVVQETQYF
CDR3nt: TGTGCCAGCAGCTTTGACGTCGTACAAGAGACCCAGTACTTC

v_gene: TRBV7-9
j_gene: TRBJ1-4
d_gene: TRBD1
abundance: NA
CDR3aa: CASSLATGGREEKLFF
CDR3nt: TGTGCCAGCAGCTTAGCCACAGGGGGCAGGGAAGAAAAACTGTTTTTT

v_gene: TRBV4-1
j_gene: TRBJ2-7
d_gene: NA
abundance: NA
CDR3aa: CASSQQPLDSGAPYEQYF
CDR3nt: TGCGCCAGCAGCCAACAACCGTTGGACAGCGGGGCTCCTTACGAGCAGTACTTC

v_gene: TRBV18
j_gene: TRBJ1-2
d_gene: NA
abundance: NA
CDR3aa: CASSPGEQGLVYGYTF
CDR3nt: TGTGCCAGCTCACCAGGGGAACAGGGCTTGGTCTATGGCTACACCTTC

v_gene: TRBV7-6
j_gene: TRBJ2-5
d_gene: TRBD2
abundance: NA
CDR3aa: CASSFGTSGSVSETQYF
CDR3nt: TGTGCCAGCAGCTTCGGGACTAGCGGGAGCGTGTCAGAGACCCAGTACTTC

v_gene: TRBV10-3
j_gene: TRBJ2-2
d_gene: TRBD2
abundance: NA
CDR3aa: CATSGRNTGELFF
CDR3nt: TGTGCCACAAGCGGGAGAAACACCGGGGAGCTGTTTTTT

v_gene: TRBV7-2
j_gene: TRBJ2-2
d_gene: TRBD2
abundance: NA
CDR3aa: CASSLRLAGAGELFF
CDR3nt: TGTGCCAGCAGCTTAAGGCTAGCGGGAGCCGGGGAGCTGTTTTTT

v_gene: TRBV5-6
j_gene: TRBJ2-7
d_gene: NA
abundance: NA
CDR3aa: CASSPAELVPYEQYF
CDR3nt: TGTGCCAGCAGCCCCGCTGAACTAGTTCCCTACGAGCAGTACTTC

v_gene: TRBV7-9
j_gene: TRBJ1-1
d_gene: NA
abundance: NA
CDR3aa: CASRHSGTLNTEAFF
CDR3nt: TGTGCCAGCAGGCATTCCGGGACACTGAACACTGAAGCTTTCTTT

v_gene: TRBV5-4
j_gene: TRBJ2-5
d_gene: TRBD1
abundance: once
CDR3aa: CASRPGTGETQYF
CDR3nt: TGTGCCAGCAGACCCGGGACAGGGGAGACCCAGTACTTC

v_gene: TRBV30
j_gene: TRBJ2-2
d_gene: NA
abundance: NA
CDR3aa: CAWSVLGAGGELFF
CDR3nt: TGTGCCTGGAGTGTACTGGGGGCTGGTGGGGAGCTGTTTTTT

v_gene: TRBV30
j_gene: TRBJ1-5
d_gene: NA
abundance: NA
CDR3aa: CAWSVWGDNQPQHF
CDR3nt: TGTGCCTGGAGTGTATGGGGAGACAATCAGCCCCAGCATTTT

v_gene: TRBV30
j_gene: TRBJ2-1
d_gene: TRBD1
abundance: NA
CDR3aa: CAWSVLTGRGEQFF
CDR3nt: TGTGCCTGGAGTGTTCTGACAGGGAGAGGGGAGCAGTTCTTC

v_gene: TRBV6-5
j_gene: TRBJ2-2
d_gene: NA
abundance: NA
CDR3aa: CASEDRNTGELFF
CDR3nt: TGTGCCAGCGAGGACAGAAACACCGGGGAGCTGTTTTTT

v_gene: TRBV6-1
j_gene: TRBJ2-7
d_gene: NA
abundance: NA
CDR3aa: CASSEKVGQIYEQYF
CDR3nt: TGTGCCAGCAGTGAAAAAGTAGGGCAGATCTACGAGCAGTACTTC

v_gene: TRBV11-2
j_gene: TRBJ2-6
d_gene: NA
abundance: NA
CDR3aa: CASSYTSRSPGANVLTF
CDR3nt: TGTGCCAGCAGCTATACCTCAAGGTCCCCGGGGGCCAACGTCCTGACTTTC

v_gene: TRBV25-1
j_gene: TRBJ2-1
d_gene: NA
abundance: NA
CDR3aa: CASSDPGTPGSVDEQFF
CDR3nt: TGTGCCAGCAGTGACCCCGGGACACCCGGGTCGGTGGATGAGCAGTTCTTC

v_gene: TRBV5-1
j_gene: TRBJ2-1
d_gene: NA
abundance: NA
CDR3aa: CASRLHPYNEQFF
CDR3nt: TGCGCCAGCAGGCTTCACCCCTACAATGAGCAGTTCTTC

v_gene: TRBV4-3
j_gene: TRBJ1-2
d_gene: NA
abundance: NA
CDR3aa: CASSQDRGTNYGYTF
CDR3nt: TGCGCCAGCAGCCAAGATAGGGGGACCAACTATGGCTACACCTTC

v_gene: TRBV2
j_gene: TRBJ1-1
d_gene: NA
abundance: NA
CDR3aa: CARTGPGTEAFF
CDR3nt: TGTGCCAGGACAGGCCCGGGGACTGAAGCTTTCTTT